This T cell receptor (beta chain) was found in a study of T-cell reconstitution after alpha-beta-depleted transplantation in children. This clonotype has ten or more counts. The J segment lost 1 base and the V segment lost 4 bases, leaving 9 bases of the junction unmatched. Germline CDR1 is SGHRS and CDR2 is YFSETQ. This CDR3 is 17 amino acids long. During its preparation, the TCRbeta library received unique molecular identifiers. TCRdb re-called the PCR reads through MiXCR, storing one row per CDR3 protein. The table records about 260,000 distinct CDR3 sequences, around a tenth of them present only once.

This clonotype was sampled from a male patient between 2 and 15 years old who had a stem cell transplant for chronic granulomatous disease, so the T cells may come from the graft donor. The gene calls are TRBV5-1 and TRBJ2-1; 9 nucleotides line up with TRBD1. Sequenced material: peripheral blood, taken 180 days after TCRalphabeta/CD19-depleted stem cell transplant. The CDR3 loop is CASSPDGTGISYNEQFF. The CDR3 region has the DNA TGCGCCAGCAGCCCTGATGGGACAGGGATATCCTACAATGAGCAGTTCTTC.